This TCR beta chain was captured by sequencing in a study of identical twins. Trimming took 4 bases from V and 4 from J, leaving 20 bases between them. The CDR3 covers 16 residues. Germline V gene data show CDR1 as SGDLS and CDR2 as YYNGEE. TCRdb re-derived calls from the 5' RACE reads in MiXCR, one entry per CDR3 protein. Of some 690,000 distinct CDR3 sequences in the sample, 21% were seen once. These records were also assigned to another study, of T cells expressing NK-cell markers. According to that study: Dominant NKG2C+ clonotypes in roughly 6 donors made up roughly 1.0-7.0% of CD8+ T cells.

Sequenced: PBMCs. The rearrangement uses TRBV9 and TRBJ1-2; D remains ambiguous. The source is a woman younger than 35 in good health. In DNA form, the CDR3 reads TGTGCCAGCAGCCATCGCGGTTCACCAGGTGGCTATGGCTACACCTTC. This sequence encodes CASSHRGSPGGYGYTF.